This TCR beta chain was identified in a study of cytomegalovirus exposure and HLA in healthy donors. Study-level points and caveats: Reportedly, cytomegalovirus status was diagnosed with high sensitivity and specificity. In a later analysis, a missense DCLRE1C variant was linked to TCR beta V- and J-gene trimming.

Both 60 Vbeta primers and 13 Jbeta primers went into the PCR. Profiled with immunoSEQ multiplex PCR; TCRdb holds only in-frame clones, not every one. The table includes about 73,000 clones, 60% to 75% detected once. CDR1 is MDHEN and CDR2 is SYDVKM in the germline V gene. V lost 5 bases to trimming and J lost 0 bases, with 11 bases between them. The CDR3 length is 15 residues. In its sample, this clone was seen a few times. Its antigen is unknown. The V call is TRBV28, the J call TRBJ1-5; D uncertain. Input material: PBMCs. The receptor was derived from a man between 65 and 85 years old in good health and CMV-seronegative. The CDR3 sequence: CASSKVGSSNQPQHF. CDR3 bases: TGTGCCAGCAGTAAAGTAGGGAGTAGCAATCAGCCCCAGCATTTT.